The next 2 T cell receptor beta chains were all read from a single sample in a study of technical replicates of blood from several donors. Using immunoSEQ multiplex PCR, the repertoire was profiled, and TCRdb retains in-frame clones only, with some absent. Of 100,000 or so clones listed, 95% were seen once; the top ten hold more than 0.2%. Sequenced input: T cells isolated from PBMCs. These receptors all come from a human donor in good health.

The rearrangement links TRBV27 to TRBJ2-7; D might be TRBD1 (6 bases). CDR3 length: 14 residues. V was shortened by 5 bases and J by 5 bases, with 16 bases between the two germline ends. The germline V gene encodes CDR1 MNHEY and CDR2 SMNVEV (reference sequence). In DNA, the CDR3 is TGTGCCAGCAGTCAGGGGTTCCTCGGGAACGAGCAGTACTTC. Its translation is CASSQGFLGNEQYF.

This clone was counted only a few times. The chain uses TRBV6-1 and TRBJ1-3, with D possibly TRBD1 on 5 matching bases. CDR1 is MNHNS and CDR2 is SASEGT in the germline V gene. This CDR3 has 15 amino acids. V was clipped by 8 bases and J by 0 bases, with 14 bases between them. CDR3 amino acids: CASEGGEPSGNTIYF. CDR3 DNA: TGTGCCAGCGAGGGAGGGGAGCCCTCTGGAAACACCATATATTTT.